One T cell receptor beta chain is described in this entry. These data belong to a study of blood T cell repertoires in COVID-19. Study-wide context: Sites across the United States, Italy and Spain contributed samples from acute and convalescent COVID-19. The analysed material was cDNA or gDNA that came from T cells, B-cell-depleted T cells, or PBMCs.

As handled by the study authors: Reference gene primer amplification in the assay estimated nucleated cell counts. The data were produced by immunoSEQ multiplex PCR, yet TCRdb's version contains in-frame clones alone and is incomplete. V, J and clone size were drawn from that table, and D and trimming were deduced from the DNA. The table shows 200,000 to 300,000 clones, with roughly 81% occurring only once. Per the germline V gene, CDR1 is MNHEY and CDR2 is SMNVEV (reference sequence). V shed 6 bases and J shed 7 bases, with 21 bases lying between them. CDR3 length equals 15 residues. Material for sequencing was peripheral blood. The source is a man aged 45 to 65 with acute or convalescent COVID-19. The J gene is TRBJ1-1, the V gene TRBV27, with D possibly TRBD1 on 6 matching bases. For the CDR3, the DNA is TGTGCCAGCAGCCCTAATGGGGAAGGGGGTTTTGAAGCTTTCTTT. Amino acid sequence: CASSPNGEGGFEAFF.